The rows below give T cell receptor beta chains drawn from one sample of a study of radiotherapy plus CTLA-4 blockade in lung cancer. Produced via immunoSEQ multiplex PCR; TCRdb's table is partial and in-frame only. The sample shows about 62,000 clones, 76% of them seen only once. This material consisted of peripheral blood, taken from a patient treated with radiotherapy plus ipilimumab. These receptors all come from a human donor with non-small cell lung cancer who had a complete response to radiotherapy plus ipilimumab. The CDR3 runs from the conserved cysteine through the conserved F or W. D genes are given only for firm matches. Size is stated for part of the rows, as once, few or many counts, or as a class when the clone is expanded.

TRBV30	-	-	10	TRBJ1-2	CAWEKFGTSF	TGTGCCTGGGAGAAGTTCGGGACAAGCTTC
TRBV15	TRBD1	once	15	TRBJ2-7	CATSSPDRGKVEQYF	TGTGCCACCAGCAGTCCCGACAGGGGGAAGGTCGAGCAGTACTTC
TRBV5-1	-	once	14	TRBJ2-3	CASSPLRAADTQYF	TGCGCCAGCAGCCCGCTCCGAGCGGCAGATACGCAGTATTTT
TRBV28	-	-	12	TRBJ2-7	CASSQYGYEQYF	TGTGCCAGCAGCCAATACGGGTACGAGCAGTACTTC
TRBV7-2	TRBD2	-	15	TRBJ2-1	CASSFRVAGTNEQFF	TGTGCCAGCAGCTTTAGGGTAGCGGGGACCAATGAGCAGTTCTTC
TRBV2	-	few	15	TRBJ1-4	CASRETGTPSEKLFF	TGTGCCAGCAGGGAAACCGGGACTCCGAGTGAAAAACTGTTTTTT
TRBV7-8	-	-	11	TRBJ1-1	CASSLTGRAFF	TGTGCCAGCAGCTTAACAGGGAGAGCTTTCTTT
TRBV9	TRBD1	-	17	TRBJ2-2	CASSVTGQGTNTGELFF	TGTGCCAGCAGCGTAACGGGACAGGGGACGAACACCGGGGAGCTGTTTTTT
TRBV7-8	TRBD1	once	15	TRBJ1-2	CASSDGTGGFYGYTF	TGTGCCAGCAGCGACGGGACAGGGGGCTTCTATGGCTACACCTTC
TRBV7-8	-	once	15	TRBJ1-1	CASSYSGATNTEAFF	TGTGCCAGCAGCTATTCAGGGGCTACGAACACTGAAGCTTTCTTT
TRBV7-2	TRBD1	-	13	TRBJ2-7	CASSPGGRYEQYF	TGTGCCAGCAGCCCAGGGGGACGCTACGAGCAGTACTTC
TRBV7-2	TRBD2	-	16	TRBJ2-3	CASSPLPSGGVDTQYF	TGTGCCAGCAGCCCCCTCCCTAGCGGGGGGGTAGATACGCAGTATTTT